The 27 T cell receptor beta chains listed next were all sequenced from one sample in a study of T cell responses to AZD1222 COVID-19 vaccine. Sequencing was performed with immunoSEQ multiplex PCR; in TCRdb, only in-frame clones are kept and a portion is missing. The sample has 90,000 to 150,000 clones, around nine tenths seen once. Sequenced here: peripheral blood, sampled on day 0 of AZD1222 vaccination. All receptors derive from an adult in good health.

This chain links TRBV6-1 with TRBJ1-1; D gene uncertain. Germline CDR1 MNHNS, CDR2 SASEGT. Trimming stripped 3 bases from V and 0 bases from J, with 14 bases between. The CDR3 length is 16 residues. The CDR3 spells CASSEHALRVNTEAFF. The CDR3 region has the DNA TGTGCCAGCAGTGAGCATGCCCTCCGGGTGAACACTGAAGCTTTCTTT.

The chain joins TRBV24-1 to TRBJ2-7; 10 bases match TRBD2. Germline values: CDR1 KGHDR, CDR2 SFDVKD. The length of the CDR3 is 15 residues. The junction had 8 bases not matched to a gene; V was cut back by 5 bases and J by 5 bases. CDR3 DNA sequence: TGTGCCACCAGTGGCCAGACTAGCGGGCTCGACGAGCAGTACTTC. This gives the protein CATSGQTSGLDEQYF.

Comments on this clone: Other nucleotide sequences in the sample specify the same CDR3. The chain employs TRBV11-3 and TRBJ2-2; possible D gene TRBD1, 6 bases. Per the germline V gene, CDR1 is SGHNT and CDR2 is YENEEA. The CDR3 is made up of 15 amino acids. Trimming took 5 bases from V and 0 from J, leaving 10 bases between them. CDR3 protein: CASSPGQTNTGELFF. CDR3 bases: TGTGCCAGCAGCCCGGGACAAACGAACACCGGGGAGCTGTTTTTT. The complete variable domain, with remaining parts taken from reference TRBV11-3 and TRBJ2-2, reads EAGVVQSPRYKIIEKKQPVAFWCNPISGHNTLYWYLQNLGQGPELLIRYENEEAVDDSQLPKDRFSAERLKGVDSTLKIQPAELGDSAVYLCASSPGQTNTGELFFGEGSRLTVL.

Here the CDR3 DNA reads TGCGCCAGCAGCGGGGGAGCTAACTATGGCTACACCTTC. Protein: CASSGGANYGYTF. The chain couples TRBV5-1 to TRBJ1-2; TRBD1 is a possible D gene (5 bases). Per germline, CDR1 SGHRS and CDR2 YFSETQ. The CDR3 has 13 amino acids. V shed 4 bases and J shed 0 bases, with 7 bases lying between them. The full variable domain, its missing parts supplied by reference TRBV5-1 and TRBJ1-2, is KAGVTQTPRYLIKTRGQQVTLSCSPISGHRSVSWYQQTPGQGLQFLFEYFSETQRNKGNFPGRFSGRQFSNSRSEMNVSTLELGDSALYLCASSGGANYGYTFGSGTRLTVV.

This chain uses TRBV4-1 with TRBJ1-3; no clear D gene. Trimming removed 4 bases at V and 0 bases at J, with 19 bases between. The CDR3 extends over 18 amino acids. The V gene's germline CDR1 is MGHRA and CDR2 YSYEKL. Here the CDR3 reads CASSPVGRSSLSGNTIYF. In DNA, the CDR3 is TGCGCCAGCAGCCCGGTAGGCCGGTCCTCTCTCTCTGGAAACACCATATATTTT.

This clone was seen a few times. CDR3: CASRLRRDTGELFF. CDR3 nucleotides: TGTGCCAGCAGGCTCCGGCGGGACACCGGGGAGCTGTTTTTT. The chain employs TRBV2 and TRBJ2-2; D is possibly TRBD2 (5 bases). CDR1 and CDR2 from the germline V gene are SNHLY and FYNNEI. This CDR3 has 14 residues. Trimming removed 6 bases from V and 3 bases from J, with 11 bases in between.

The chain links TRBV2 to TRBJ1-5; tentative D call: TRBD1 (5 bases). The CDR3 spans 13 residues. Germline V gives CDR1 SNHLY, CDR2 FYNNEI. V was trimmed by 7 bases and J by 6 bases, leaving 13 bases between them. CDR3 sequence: CASIQGGGQPQHF. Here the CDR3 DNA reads TGTGCCAGCATCCAGGGCGGGGGTCAGCCCCAGCATTTT.

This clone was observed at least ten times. CDR3 sequence reads: CASSHRGNTGELFF. CDR3 DNA: TGTGCCAGCAGCCACAGGGGGAACACCGGGGAGCTGTTTTTT. This sequence joins TRBV11-3 and TRBJ2-2; 7 bases are a match to TRBD1. CDR3 length: 14 residues. V shed 5 bases, J shed 1 base, and the junction held 1 base outside the gene matches. CDR1 is SGHNT, CDR2 YENEEA, per germline.

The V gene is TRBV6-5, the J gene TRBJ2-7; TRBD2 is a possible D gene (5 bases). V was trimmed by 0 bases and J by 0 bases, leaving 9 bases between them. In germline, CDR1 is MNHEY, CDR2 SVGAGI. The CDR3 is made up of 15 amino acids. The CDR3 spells CASSYSSGFSYEQYF. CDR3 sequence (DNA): TGTGCCAGCAGTTACTCGAGCGGATTCTCCTACGAGCAGTACTTC.

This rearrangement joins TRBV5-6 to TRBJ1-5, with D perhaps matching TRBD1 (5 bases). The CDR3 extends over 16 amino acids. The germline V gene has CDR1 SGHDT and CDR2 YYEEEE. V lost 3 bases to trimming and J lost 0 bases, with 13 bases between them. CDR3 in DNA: TGTGCCAGCAGCTCCAATGGGGGTTATAGCAATCAGCCCCAGCATTTT. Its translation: CASSSNGGYSNQPQHF. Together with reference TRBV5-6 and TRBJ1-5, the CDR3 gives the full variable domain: DAGVTQSPTHLIKTRGQQVTLRCSPKSGHDTVSWYQQALGQGPQFIFQYYEEEERQRGNFPDRFSGHQFPNYSSELNVNALLLGDSALYLCASSSNGGYSNQPQHFGDGTRLSIL.

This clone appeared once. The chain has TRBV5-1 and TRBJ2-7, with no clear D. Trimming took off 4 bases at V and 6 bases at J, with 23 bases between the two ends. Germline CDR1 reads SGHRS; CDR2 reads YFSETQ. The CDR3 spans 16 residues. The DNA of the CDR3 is TGCGCCAGCAGCCTTGGCGATAATAGTCGGCGAGGCGAGCAGTACTTC. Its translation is CASSLGDNSRRGEQYF.

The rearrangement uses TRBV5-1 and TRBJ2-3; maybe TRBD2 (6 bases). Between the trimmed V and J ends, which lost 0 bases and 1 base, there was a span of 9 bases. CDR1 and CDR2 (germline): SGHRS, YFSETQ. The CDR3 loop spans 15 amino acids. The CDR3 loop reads CASSLDGGGTDTQYF. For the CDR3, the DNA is TGCGCCAGCAGCTTGGATGGCGGGGGCACAGATACGCAGTATTTT.

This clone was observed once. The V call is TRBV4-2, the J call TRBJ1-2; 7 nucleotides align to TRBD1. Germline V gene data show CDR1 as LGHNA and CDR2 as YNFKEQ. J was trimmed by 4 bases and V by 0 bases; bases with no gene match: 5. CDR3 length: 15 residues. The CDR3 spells CASSQDQGGAYGYTF. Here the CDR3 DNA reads TGTGCCAGCAGCCAAGATCAGGGGGGCGCCTATGGCTACACCTTC.

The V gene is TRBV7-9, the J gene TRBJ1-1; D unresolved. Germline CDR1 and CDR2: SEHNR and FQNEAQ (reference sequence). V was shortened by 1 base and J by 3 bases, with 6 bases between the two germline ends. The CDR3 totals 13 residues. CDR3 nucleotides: TGTGCCAGCAGCTTAGAGGGTGACACTGAAGCTTTCTTT. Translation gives CASSLEGDTEAFF.

The CDR3 is CASSVAPAGGPDEQYF. The DNA of the CDR3 is TGTGCCAGCAGCGTAGCTCCGGCGGGAGGGCCGGACGAGCAGTACTTC. This chain links TRBV9 with TRBJ2-7, with 9 bases aligning to TRBD2. This CDR3 contains 16 residues. CDR1 is SGDLS, CDR2 YYNGEE, per germline. After removal of 0 bases from V and 5 bases from J, the junction contained 9 bases not matched to a gene.

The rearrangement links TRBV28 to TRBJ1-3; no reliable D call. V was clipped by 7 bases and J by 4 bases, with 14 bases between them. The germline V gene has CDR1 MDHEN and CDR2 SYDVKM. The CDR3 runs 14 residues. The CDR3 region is CASKLRVSGNTIYF. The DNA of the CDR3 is TGTGCCAGCAAGCTGAGGGTATCAGGAAACACCATATATTTT.

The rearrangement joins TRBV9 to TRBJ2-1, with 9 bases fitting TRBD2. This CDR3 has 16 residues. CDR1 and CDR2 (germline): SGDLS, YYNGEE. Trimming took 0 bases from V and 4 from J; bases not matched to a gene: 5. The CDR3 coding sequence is TGTGCCAGCAGCGTAGGCGTGCGGGAGGGGTACAATGAGCAGTTCTTC. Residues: CASSVGVREGYNEQFF.

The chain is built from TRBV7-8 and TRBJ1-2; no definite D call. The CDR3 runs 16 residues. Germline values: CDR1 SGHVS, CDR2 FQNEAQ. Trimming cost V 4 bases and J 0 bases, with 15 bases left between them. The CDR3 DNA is TGTGCCAGCAGCTCCTACAGCCTAAATTCTAACTATGGCTACACCTTC. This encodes CASSSYSLNSNYGYTF.

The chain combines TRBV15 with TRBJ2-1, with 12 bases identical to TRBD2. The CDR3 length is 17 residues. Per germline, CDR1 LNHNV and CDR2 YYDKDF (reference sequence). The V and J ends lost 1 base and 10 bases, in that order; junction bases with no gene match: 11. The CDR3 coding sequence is TGTGCCACCAGCAGAGGAAAGACTAGCGGGGGAGAGGACGAGCAGTTCTTC. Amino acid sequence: CATSRGKTSGGEDEQFF.

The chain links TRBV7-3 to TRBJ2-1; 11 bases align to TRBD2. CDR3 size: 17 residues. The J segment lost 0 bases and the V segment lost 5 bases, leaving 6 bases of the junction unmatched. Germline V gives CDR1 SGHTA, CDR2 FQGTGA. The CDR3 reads CASSRNSGRDSYNEQFF. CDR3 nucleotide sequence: TGTGCCAGCAGCAGAAATAGCGGGAGGGACTCCTACAATGAGCAGTTCTTC.

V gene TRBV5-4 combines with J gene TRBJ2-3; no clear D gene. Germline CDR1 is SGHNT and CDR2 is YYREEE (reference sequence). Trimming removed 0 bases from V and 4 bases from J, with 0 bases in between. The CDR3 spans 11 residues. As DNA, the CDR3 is TGTGCCAGCAGCTTGGCAGATACGCAGTATTTT. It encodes CASSLADTQYF.

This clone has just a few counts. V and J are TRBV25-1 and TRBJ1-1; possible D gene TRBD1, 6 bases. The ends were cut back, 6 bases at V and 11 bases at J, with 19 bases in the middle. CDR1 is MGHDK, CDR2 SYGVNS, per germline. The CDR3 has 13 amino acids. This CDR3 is CASRAPGTIQAFF. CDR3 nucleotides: TGTGCCAGCAGGGCACCCGGGACAATTCAGGCTTTCTTT.

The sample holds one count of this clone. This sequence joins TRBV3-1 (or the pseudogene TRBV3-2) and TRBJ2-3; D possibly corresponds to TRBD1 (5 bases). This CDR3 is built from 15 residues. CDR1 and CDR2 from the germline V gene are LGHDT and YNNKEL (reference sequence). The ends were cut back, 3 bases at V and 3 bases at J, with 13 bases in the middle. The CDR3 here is CASSHLAGQTDTQYF. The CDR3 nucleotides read TGTGCCAGCAGCCACTTGGCAGGGCAGACAGATACGCAGTATTTT.

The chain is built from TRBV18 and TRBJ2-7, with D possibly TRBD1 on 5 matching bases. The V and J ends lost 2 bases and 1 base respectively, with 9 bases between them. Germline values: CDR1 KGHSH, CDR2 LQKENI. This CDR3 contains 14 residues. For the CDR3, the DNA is TGTGCCAGCTCACCATTCGACAGTTCCTACGAGCAGTACTTC. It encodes CASSPFDSSYEQYF.

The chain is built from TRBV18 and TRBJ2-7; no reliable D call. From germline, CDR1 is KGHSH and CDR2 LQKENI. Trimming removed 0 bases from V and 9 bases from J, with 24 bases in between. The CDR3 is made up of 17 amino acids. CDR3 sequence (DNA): TGTGCCAGCTCACCACCGGCGGTCGGGTCTGGAATGTTAGCGCAGTACTTC. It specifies CASSPPAVGSGMLAQYF.

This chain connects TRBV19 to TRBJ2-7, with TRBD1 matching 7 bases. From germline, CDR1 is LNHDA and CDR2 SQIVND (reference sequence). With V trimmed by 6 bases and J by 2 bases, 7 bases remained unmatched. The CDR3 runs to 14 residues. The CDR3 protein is CASRGQPEPYEQYF. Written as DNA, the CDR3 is TGTGCCAGTAGGGGACAGCCGGAGCCCTACGAGCAGTACTTC.

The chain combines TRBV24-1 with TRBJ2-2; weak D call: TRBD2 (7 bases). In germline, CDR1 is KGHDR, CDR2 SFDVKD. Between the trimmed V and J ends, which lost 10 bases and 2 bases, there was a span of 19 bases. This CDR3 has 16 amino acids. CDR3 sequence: CATRDGGTFNTGELFF. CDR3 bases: TGTGCCACTCGGGACGGGGGGACATTCAACACCGGGGAGCTGTTTTTT.